The clone carrying this T cell receptor beta chain has a handful of counts. Germline V CDR1 and CDR2: SGHAT, FQNNGV. The CDR3 is 14 residues long. V was clipped by 5 bases and J by 16 bases, with 21 bases between them. This entry is derived from a study of human T cells and chemical hapten exposure. TCRdb re-derived calls from the 5' RACE reads in MiXCR, one entry per CDR3 protein. The repertoire holds 65,000 to 90,000 distinct CDR3 sequences, around a sixth seen once, with about 6.8% in the top ten. Extraction of total RNA was performed on unfractionated whole blood. This chain links TRBV11-2 with TRBJ1-6; D might be TRBD1 (5 bases). The origin of this receptor is a female donor in good health. CDR3 in DNA: TGTGCCAGCAGCCAATCGCCCGGGGACGGCATTCTCCACTTT. Encoded protein: CASSQSPGDGILHF.